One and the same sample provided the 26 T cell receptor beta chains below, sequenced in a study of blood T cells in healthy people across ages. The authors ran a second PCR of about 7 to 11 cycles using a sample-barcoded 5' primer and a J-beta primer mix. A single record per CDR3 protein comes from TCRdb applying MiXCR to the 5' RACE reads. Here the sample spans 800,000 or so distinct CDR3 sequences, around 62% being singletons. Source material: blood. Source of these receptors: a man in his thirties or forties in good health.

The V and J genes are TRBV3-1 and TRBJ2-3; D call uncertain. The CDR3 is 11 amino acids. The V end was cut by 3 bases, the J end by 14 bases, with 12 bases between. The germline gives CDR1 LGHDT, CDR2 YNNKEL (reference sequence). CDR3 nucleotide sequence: TGTGCCAGCAGCCAGTCTTTTCTGCGGTATTTT. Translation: CASSQSFLRYF.

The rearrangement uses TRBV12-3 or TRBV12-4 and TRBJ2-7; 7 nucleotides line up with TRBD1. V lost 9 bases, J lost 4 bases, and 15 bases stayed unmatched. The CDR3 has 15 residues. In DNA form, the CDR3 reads TGTGCCAGTAACCCAACCGGGACAGAAGTATACGAGCAGTACTTC. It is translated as CASNPTGTEVYEQYF.

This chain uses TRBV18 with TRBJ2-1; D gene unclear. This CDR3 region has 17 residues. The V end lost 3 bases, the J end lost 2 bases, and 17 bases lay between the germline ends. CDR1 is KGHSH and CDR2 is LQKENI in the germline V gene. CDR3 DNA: TGTGCCAGCTCACCTCCCAATTCAGGAAAAACCTACAATGAGCAGTTCTTC. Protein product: CASSPPNSGKTYNEQFF. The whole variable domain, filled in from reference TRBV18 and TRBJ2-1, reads NAGVMQNPRHLVRRRGQEARLRCSPMKGHSHVYWYRQLPEEGLKFMVYLQKENIIDESGMPKERFSAEFPKEGPSILRIQQVVRGDSAAYFCASSPPNSGKTYNEQFFGPGTRLTVL.

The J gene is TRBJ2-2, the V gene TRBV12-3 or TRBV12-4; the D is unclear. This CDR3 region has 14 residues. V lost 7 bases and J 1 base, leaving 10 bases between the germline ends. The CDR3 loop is CASISDGNTGELFF. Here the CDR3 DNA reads TGTGCCAGCATTTCGGACGGGAACACCGGGGAGCTGTTTTTT.

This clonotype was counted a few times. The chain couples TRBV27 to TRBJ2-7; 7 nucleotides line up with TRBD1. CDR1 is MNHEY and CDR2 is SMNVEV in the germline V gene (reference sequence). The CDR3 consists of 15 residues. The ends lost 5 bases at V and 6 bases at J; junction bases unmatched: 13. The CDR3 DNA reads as TGTGCCAGCAGTCAGACTGCACAGGGGACGGGCGAGCAGTACTTC. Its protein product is CASSQTAQGTGEQYF.

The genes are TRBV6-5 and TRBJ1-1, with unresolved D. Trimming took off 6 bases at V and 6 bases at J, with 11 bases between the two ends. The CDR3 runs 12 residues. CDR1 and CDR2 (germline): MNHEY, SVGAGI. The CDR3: CASRGDFAEAFF. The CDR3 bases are TGTGCCAGCAGGGGAGACTTTGCTGAAGCTTTCTTT.

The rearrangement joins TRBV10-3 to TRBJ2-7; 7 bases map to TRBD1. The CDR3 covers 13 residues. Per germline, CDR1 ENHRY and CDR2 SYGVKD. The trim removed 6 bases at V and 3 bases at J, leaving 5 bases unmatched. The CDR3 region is CAISRQGDYEQYF. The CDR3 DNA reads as TGTGCCATCAGCCGACAGGGAGACTACGAGCAGTACTTC.

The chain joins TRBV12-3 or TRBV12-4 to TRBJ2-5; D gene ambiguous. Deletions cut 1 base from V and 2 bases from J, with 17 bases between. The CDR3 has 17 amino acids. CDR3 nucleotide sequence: TGTGCCAGCAGTTTAGGGGTAGGCGAGGCGCCACAAGAGACCCAGTACTTC. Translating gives CASSLGVGEAPQETQYF.

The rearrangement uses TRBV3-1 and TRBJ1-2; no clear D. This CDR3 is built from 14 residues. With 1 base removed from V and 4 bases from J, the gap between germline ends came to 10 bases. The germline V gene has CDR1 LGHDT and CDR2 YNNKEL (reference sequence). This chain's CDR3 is CASSQGGWGYGYTF. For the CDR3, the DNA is TGTGCCAGCAGCCAAGGGGGATGGGGCTATGGCTACACCTTC.

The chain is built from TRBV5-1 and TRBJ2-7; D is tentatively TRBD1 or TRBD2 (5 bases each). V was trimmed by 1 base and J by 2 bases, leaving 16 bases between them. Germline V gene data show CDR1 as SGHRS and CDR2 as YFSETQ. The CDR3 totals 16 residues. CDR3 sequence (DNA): TGCGCCAGCAGCTTGTTCGGGGCGGAAGACACCTACGAGCAGTACTTC. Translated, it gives CASSLFGAEDTYEQYF.

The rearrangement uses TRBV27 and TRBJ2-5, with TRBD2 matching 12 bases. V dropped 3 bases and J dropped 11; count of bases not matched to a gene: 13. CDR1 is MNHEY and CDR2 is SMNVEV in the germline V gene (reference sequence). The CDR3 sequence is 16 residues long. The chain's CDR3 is CASSFGLAGLSGEQYF. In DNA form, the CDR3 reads TGTGCCAGCAGTTTCGGACTAGCGGGGTTATCAGGAGAGCAGTACTTC.

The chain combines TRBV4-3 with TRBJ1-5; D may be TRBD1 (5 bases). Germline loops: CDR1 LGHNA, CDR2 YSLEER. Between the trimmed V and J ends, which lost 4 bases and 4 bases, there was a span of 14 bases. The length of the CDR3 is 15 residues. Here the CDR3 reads CASSPGAGANQPQHF. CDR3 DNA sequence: TGCGCCAGCAGCCCCGGGGCAGGCGCGAATCAGCCCCAGCATTTT.

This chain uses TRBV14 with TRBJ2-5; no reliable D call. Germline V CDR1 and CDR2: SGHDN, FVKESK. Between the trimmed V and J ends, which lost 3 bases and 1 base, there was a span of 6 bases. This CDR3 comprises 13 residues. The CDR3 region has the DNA TGTGCCAGCAGCCAGGGGTTCCAAGAGACCCAGTACTTC. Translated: CASSQGFQETQYF.

This chain's CDR3 is CASSLSDRGQGGYTF. DNA of the CDR3: TGTGCCAGCAGCTTAAGCGACAGGGGCCAGGGGGGCTACACCTTC. The chain links TRBV7-9 to TRBJ1-2, with 8 bases lining up with TRBD1. This CDR3 region has 15 residues. Per germline, CDR1 SEHNR and CDR2 FQNEAQ (reference sequence). With V trimmed by 2 bases and J by 8 bases, 10 bases remained unmatched.

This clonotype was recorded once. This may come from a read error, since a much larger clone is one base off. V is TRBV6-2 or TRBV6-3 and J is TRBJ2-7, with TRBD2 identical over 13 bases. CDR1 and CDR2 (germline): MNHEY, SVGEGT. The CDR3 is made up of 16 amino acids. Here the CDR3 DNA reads TGTGTCAGCAGTAGGGGACTAGCGGGGAATCCCTACGAGCAGTACTTC. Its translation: CVSSRGLAGNPYEQYF.

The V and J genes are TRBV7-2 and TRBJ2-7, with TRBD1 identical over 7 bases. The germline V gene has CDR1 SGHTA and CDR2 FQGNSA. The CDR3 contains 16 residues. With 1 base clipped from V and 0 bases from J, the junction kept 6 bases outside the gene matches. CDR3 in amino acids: CASSLDGTEYSYEQYF. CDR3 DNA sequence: TGTGCCAGCAGCTTAGATGGGACAGAGTACTCCTACGAGCAGTACTTC.

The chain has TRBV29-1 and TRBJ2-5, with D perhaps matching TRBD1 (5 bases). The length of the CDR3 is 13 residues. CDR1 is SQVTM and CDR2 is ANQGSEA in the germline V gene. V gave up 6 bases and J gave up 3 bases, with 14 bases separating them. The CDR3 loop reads CSVQVAGKETQYF. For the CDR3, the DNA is TGCAGCGTCCAAGTCGCAGGGAAAGAGACCCAGTACTTC.

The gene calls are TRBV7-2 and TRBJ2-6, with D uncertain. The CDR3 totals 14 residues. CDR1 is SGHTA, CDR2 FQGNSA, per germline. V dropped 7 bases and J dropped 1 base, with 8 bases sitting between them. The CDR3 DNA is TGTGCCAGCAACCCCTCTTCTGGGGCCAACGTCCTGACTTTC. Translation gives CASNPSSGANVLTF.

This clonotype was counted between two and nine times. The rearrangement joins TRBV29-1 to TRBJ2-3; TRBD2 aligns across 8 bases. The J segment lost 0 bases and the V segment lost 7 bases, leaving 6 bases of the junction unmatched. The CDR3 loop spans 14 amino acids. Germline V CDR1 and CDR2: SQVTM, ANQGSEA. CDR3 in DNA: TGCAGCGGAGAGCGGGGGCCTAGCACAGATACGCAGTATTTT. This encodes CSGERGPSTDTQYF.

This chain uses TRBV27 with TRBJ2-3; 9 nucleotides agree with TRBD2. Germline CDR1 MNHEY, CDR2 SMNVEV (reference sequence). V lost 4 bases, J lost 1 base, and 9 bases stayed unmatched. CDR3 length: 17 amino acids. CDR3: CASSSLLIAGGTDTQYF. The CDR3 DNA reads TGTGCCAGCAGTTCCCTTCTAATAGCGGGGGGCACAGATACGCAGTATTTT.

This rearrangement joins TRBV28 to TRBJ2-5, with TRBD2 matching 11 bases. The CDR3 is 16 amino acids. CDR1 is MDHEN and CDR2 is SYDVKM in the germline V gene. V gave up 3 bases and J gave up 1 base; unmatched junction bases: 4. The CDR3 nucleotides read TGTGCCAGCAGTTTCCCGACTAGCGGGGCCCAAGAGACCCAGTACTTC. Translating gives CASSFPTSGAQETQYF.

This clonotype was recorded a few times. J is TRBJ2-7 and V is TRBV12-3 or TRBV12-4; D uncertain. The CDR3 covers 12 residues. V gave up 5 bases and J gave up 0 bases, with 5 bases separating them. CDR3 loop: CASSKTSYEQYF. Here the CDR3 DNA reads TGTGCCAGCAGTAAGACCTCCTACGAGCAGTACTTC.

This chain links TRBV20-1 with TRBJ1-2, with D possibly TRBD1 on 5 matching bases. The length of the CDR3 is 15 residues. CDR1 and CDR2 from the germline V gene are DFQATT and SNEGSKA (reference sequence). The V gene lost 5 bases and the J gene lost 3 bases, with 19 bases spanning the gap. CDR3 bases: TGCAGTGCTCCCCTACGCAGGGAAGGAGACTATGGCTACACCTTC. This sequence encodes CSAPLRREGDYGYTF.

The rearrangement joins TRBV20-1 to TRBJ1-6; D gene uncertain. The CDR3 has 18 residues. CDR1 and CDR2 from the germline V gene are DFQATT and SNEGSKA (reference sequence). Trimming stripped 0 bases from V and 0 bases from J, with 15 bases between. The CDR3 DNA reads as TGCAGTGCTAGAGAACGCCAGACCGTTCTCTCCTATAATTCACCCCTCCACTTT. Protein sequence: CSARERQTVLSYNSPLHF.

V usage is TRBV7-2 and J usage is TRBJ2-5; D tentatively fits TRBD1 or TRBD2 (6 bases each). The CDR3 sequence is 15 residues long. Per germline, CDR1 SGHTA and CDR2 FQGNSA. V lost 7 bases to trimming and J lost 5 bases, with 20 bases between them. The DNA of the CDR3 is TGTGCCAGCACCACGGGGGCGGGGCTGCTGGAGACCCAGTACTTC. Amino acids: CASTTGAGLLETQYF.

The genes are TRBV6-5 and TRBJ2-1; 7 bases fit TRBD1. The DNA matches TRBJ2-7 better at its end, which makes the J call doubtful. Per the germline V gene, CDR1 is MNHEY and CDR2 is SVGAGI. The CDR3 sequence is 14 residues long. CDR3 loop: CASSRGTGDNEQYF. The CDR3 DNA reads TGTGCCAGCAGTCGCGGCACAGGGGACAATGAGCAGTACTTC.